Below, 2 T cell receptor beta chains from the same sample are listed, as sequenced in a study of vaccination and CD4 T cells after COVID-19. Regarding time point: late sampling 161 to 241 days after vaccination in a few convalescent patients. Treatment specified: roughly 11-day PBMC culture with coronavirus spike peptide pools or control peptides (ViraFEST assay). No antigens are known for them. Oncomine TCR Beta short-read sequencing was applied to DNA from cultured CD4+ T cells. TCRdb re-analysed the PCR reads in MiXCR, keeping a single row per CDR3 protein. This table holds about 22,000 distinct CDR3 sequences, around two fifths found once. Source: CD4+ T cells from blood, cultured in vitro, taken about 7 months after SARS-CoV-2 vaccination. The receptor set was obtained from a human donor who had recovered from COVID-19.

The chain recombines TRBV11-1 with TRBJ2-7; perhaps TRBD2 as D (5 bases). There are 15 residues in the CDR3. V was shortened by 1 base and J by 2 bases, with 12 bases between the two germline ends. CDR1 is SGHAT, CDR2 FQDESV, per germline (reference sequence). The CDR3 nucleotides read TGTGCCAGCAGCTTAGAGAGCGGATACACCTACGAGCAGTACTTC. Residues: CASSLESGYTYEQYF.

The J gene is TRBJ1-1, the V gene TRBV20-1; 8 nucleotides line up with TRBD1. The junction had 3 bases not matched to a gene; V was cut back by 1 base and J by 5 bases. The CDR3 has 13 residues. Per the germline V gene, CDR1 is DFQATT and CDR2 is SNEGSKA (reference sequence). The CDR3 DNA sequence: TGCAGTGCTAGAGCAGGGGGCTGGACTGAAGCTTTCTTT. It codes for CSARAGGWTEAFF.